The present entry profiles one TCR beta chain with its context. Original handling: Reference gene primer amplification in the assay estimated nucleated cell counts. Method: immunoSEQ multiplex PCR; TCRdb's copy keeps in-frame clones and lacks some. The V and J calls and clone size were taken over from that table, and D and trimming were inferred from the DNA. The sample includes some 87,000 clones, 81% of them seen just once. Germline CDR1 SNHLY, CDR2 FYNNEI. Between the trimmed V and J ends, which lost 9 bases and 9 bases, there was a span of 12 bases. This CDR3 is built from 11 residues. This sample is part of a study of blood T cell repertoires in COVID-19. Study as a whole: Researchers got acute and convalescent COVID-19 samples from the United States, Italy and Spain. T cells, B-cell-depleted T cells, or PBMCs provided the cDNA or gDNA that served as material.

Sequences were obtained from peripheral blood. This clonotype was obtained from an elderly man with active or convalescent COVID-19. This rearrangement joins TRBV2 to TRBJ1-5, with unresolved D. The CDR3 DNA reads as TGTGCCAGTGGTGAGGGCGGGCCCCAGCATTTT. Its protein product is CASGEGGPQHF.